This is a list of T cell receptor beta chains from one sample in a study of blood T cell repertoires in COVID-19. Produced via immunoSEQ multiplex PCR; TCRdb's table is partial and in-frame only. The sample has under 300,000 clones; approximately 88% are singletons. The specimen sequenced was peripheral blood. These receptors were collected from a middle-aged man with acute or convalescent COVID-19. CDR3s include the opening cysteine and the closing phenylalanine or tryptophan. The D gene is left open where the match is weak. Size values are once, few and many counts, or a class for expanded clones, and some rows have none.

DNA	CDR3	V	size	D	length	J
TGTGGATCCGGGACAGGGAATTACGAGCAGTACTTC	CGSGTGNYEQYF	TRBV6-5	-	TRBD1	12	TRBJ2-7
TGCGCCATCCCCAGGGGGCGGTGGGGTAGCTATGGCTACACCTTC	CAIPRGRWGSYGYTF	TRBV23-1	-	TRBD1	15	TRBJ1-2
TGTGCCAGCACCGAGGGACAGGGACTGTCACCCCTCCACTTT	CASTEGQGLSPLHF	TRBV2	-	TRBD1	14	TRBJ1-6
TGTGCCAGTAGTACCGGGGGGAGCACTGAAGCTTTCTTT	CASSTGGSTEAFF	TRBV19	-	-	13	TRBJ1-1
TGTGCCAGCAGCAAAGCGAGGGAGGGGTCCAATCAGCCCCAGCATTTT	CASSKAREGSNQPQHF	TRBV21-1	-	-	16	TRBJ1-5
TGTGCCAGTAGCCTTGGCGGGGGGGCGGATGAGCAGTTCTTC	CASSLGGGADEQFF	TRBV19	-	TRBD2	14	TRBJ2-1
TGCGCCAGCAGCCGCTCTTGGACTAGCGGGGCCCAAGAGACCCAGTACTTC	CASSRSWTSGAQETQYF	TRBV5-1	-	TRBD2	17	TRBJ2-5
TGTGCCAGCAGTGAGGCCACCCAGTACTTC	CASSEATQYF	TRBV2	-	-	10	TRBJ2-5
TGCAGCGGTCGGGGGGGTCCCCTCACAGATACGCAGTATTTT	CSGRGGPLTDTQYF	TRBV29-1	-	TRBD2	14	TRBJ2-3
TGTGCCAGCACCTTAGCTGGGGAGCTGTTTTTT	CASTLAGELFF	TRBV3-1/TRBV3-2	once	-	11	TRBJ2-2
TGCAGCGTTCCGGGGACAGTGGGCTACGAGCAGTACTTC	CSVPGTVGYEQYF	TRBV29-1	-	TRBD1	13	TRBJ2-7
TGTGCCAGCAGCTTACCCAGCGGCCCCACCGTCACAGATACGCAGTATTTT	CASSLPSGPTVTDTQYF	TRBV7-9	-	-	17	TRBJ2-3
TGTGCCAGCAGCCAGGGGACAGGGGGAGCTTTCTTT	CASSQGTGGAFF	TRBV3-1/TRBV3-2	few	TRBD1	12	TRBJ1-1
TGTGCCAGCAGACCCGGGACAGGGGGCAATGAGCAGTTCTTC	CASRPGTGGNEQFF	TRBV6-6	many	TRBD1	14	TRBJ2-1
TGTGCCAGCAGCCAAGATCCTGAAGAGACCCAGTACTTC	CASSQDPEETQYF	TRBV3-1/TRBV3-2	-	-	13	TRBJ2-5
TGTGCCAGCAGCAAACAGGGGAGAGATTCACCCCTCCACTTT	CASSKQGRDSPLHF	TRBV6-5	-	TRBD1	14	TRBJ1-6
TGTGCCAGCAGCCAGGAGGGACAGGGGGGGTACGAGCAGTACTTC	CASSQEGQGGYEQYF	TRBV5-5	-	TRBD1	15	TRBJ2-7
TGTGCCACCAGTGACTCCAGGGGCCTGAGCTCCTACAATGAGCAGTTCTTC	CATSDSRGLSSYNEQFF	TRBV24-1	-	-	17	TRBJ2-1
TGTGCCAGCAGCCTTACAGGGGATAGCAATCAGCCCCAGCATTTT	CASSLTGDSNQPQHF	TRBV3-1/TRBV3-2	-	TRBD1	15	TRBJ1-5
TGCAGCGTTGAACCTCCGACAGGGGGGGCCTACAATGAGCAGTTCTTC	CSVEPPTGGAYNEQFF	TRBV29-1	-	TRBD1	16	TRBJ2-1
TGTGCCAGCACGCAGGGGGTAGTCGCGGGCTACACCTTC	CASTQGVVAGYTF	TRBV7-8	-	TRBD1	13	TRBJ1-2
TGTGCCAGCAGCTTAGGTCAGGGGGTTGGGCAGCCCCAGCATTTT	CASSLGQGVGQPQHF	TRBV5-6	once	TRBD1	15	TRBJ1-5
TGTGCCAGCAGTGCCAGCTTCGGAGAAATATCGTCACCCCTCCACTTT	CASSASFGEISSPLHF	TRBV27	-	-	16	TRBJ1-6
TGTGCCAGCAGCTTACAGACCGGGAGGGACGGAAACACCATATATTTT	CASSLQTGRDGNTIYF	TRBV7-9	-	-	16	TRBJ1-3
TGTGCCACCAGACGTGGCGGGAAAACTGAAGCTTTCTTT	CATRRGGKTEAFF	TRBV27	-	-	13	TRBJ1-1
TGTGCCAGCAGCCACGGGCGATCAAGCGGATTTGATGAAAAACTGTTTTTT	CASSHGRSSGFDEKLFF	TRBV11-3	-	-	17	TRBJ1-4
TGTGCCAGTAGTATTGGCGGTCCTCCTAGGGGCAGGCAGACCCAGTACTTC	CASSIGGPPRGRQTQYF	TRBV19	-	-	17	TRBJ2-5
TGTGCCAGCGGTGGACAGGGCTATCAGCCCCAGCATTTT	CASGGQGYQPQHF	TRBV28	-	TRBD1	13	TRBJ1-5
TGTGCCAGCAGCCGGCTCCAAACTAGCGGGGGGACAAATGAGCAGTTCTTC	CASSRLQTSGGTNEQFF	TRBV14	-	TRBD2	17	TRBJ2-1